This passage covers 8 T cell receptor beta chains from one sample sequenced in a study of T cell changes during pregnancy in multiple sclerosis. Data came from immunoSEQ multiplex PCR; TCRdb stores just in-frame clones and leaves some out. The profile shows almost 50,000 clones, roughly nine tenths of them singletons. The input for sequencing was CD4+ T cells from peripheral blood mononuclear cells, taken in the second trimester of pregnancy. Receptor source: a female donor in good health, enrolled as a control in a pregnancy study.

The J gene is TRBJ1-2, the V gene TRBV30, with TRBD1 matching 8 bases. The CDR3 contains 13 residues. Germline CDR1 is GTSNPN and CDR2 is SVGIG (reference sequence). Trimming removed 5 bases from V and 0 bases from J; junction bases left unmatched: 2. CDR3 amino acids: CAWSTGANYGYTF. The CDR3 DNA reads as TGTGCCTGGTCGACAGGGGCTAACTATGGCTACACCTTC.

The V and J genes are TRBV9 and TRBJ2-3; 11 bases are shared with TRBD2. V dropped 0 bases and J dropped 8; count of bases not matched to a gene: 5. Germline-derived CDR1 and CDR2 are SGDLS and YYNGEE. The CDR3 contains 15 residues. The CDR3 protein is CASSVATSGGGTQYF. CDR3 nucleotide sequence: TGTGCCAGCAGCGTAGCTACTAGCGGGGGAGGTACGCAGTATTTT.

The chain carries TRBV27 and TRBJ2-1; 7 bases map to TRBD2. Germline CDR1 and CDR2: MNHEY and SMNVEV (reference sequence). V shed 1 base and J 3 bases; nucleotides not matched to a gene: 9. CDR3 length: 17 amino acids. The CDR3, as DNA: TGTGCCAGCAGTTTATGGGCAACCGGGGGGATCTACAATGAGCAGTTCTTC. It encodes CASSLWATGGIYNEQFF.

The V and J genes are TRBV5-1 and TRBJ1-1; D not certain. The CDR3 has 14 residues. Germline assignment: CDR1 SGHRS and CDR2 YFSETQ. V was shortened by 5 bases and J by 1 base, with 12 bases between the two germline ends. The DNA for the CDR3 is TGCGCCAGCAGAACGGAACGGGGGAACACTGAAGCTTTCTTT. This sequence encodes CASRTERGNTEAFF.

The chain combines TRBV5-4 with TRBJ1-1; 7 bases agree with TRBD1. The CDR3 extends over 14 amino acids. Germline CDR1 reads SGHNT; CDR2 reads YYREEE (reference sequence). Germline trimming cut 3 bases from V and 5 bases from J; bases unmatched to any gene: 7. The CDR3 nucleotides read TGTGCCAGCAGCTCCCGACAGGGCTGGACTGAAGCTTTCTTT. Translated: CASSSRQGWTEAFF. The whole variable domain, remainder taken from reference TRBV5-4 and TRBJ1-1, is ETGVTQSPTHLIKTRGQQVTLRCSSQSGHNTVSWYQQALGQGPQFIFQYYREEENGRGNFPPRFSGLQFPNYSSELNVNALELDDSALYLCASSSRQGWTEAFFGQGTRLTVV.

CDR3 region: CASSETAGGSGYTF. The DNA of the CDR3 is TGTGCCAGCAGTGAGACGGCAGGGGGGTCTGGTTACACCTTC. The J gene is TRBJ1-2, the V gene TRBV6-1; 7 positions match TRBD1. The CDR3 has 14 amino acids. Germline V lookup: CDR1 MNHNS, CDR2 SASEGT. V lost 3 bases and J lost 11; bases outside the gene matches: 12.

The chain recombines TRBV5-1 with TRBJ1-1, with TRBD1 identical over 8 bases. Germline assignment: CDR1 SGHRS and CDR2 YFSETQ. This CDR3 region has 15 residues. V shed 7 bases, J shed 3 bases, and the junction held 11 bases outside the gene matches. CDR3 sequence reads: CASGVPGQVYTEAFF. CDR3 sequence (DNA): TGCGCCAGCGGAGTTCCGGGACAGGTATACACTGAAGCTTTCTTT.

The J gene is TRBJ1-6, the V gene TRBV10-2; TRBD1 agrees at 11 bases. CDR1 is WSHSY and CDR2 is SAAADI in the germline V gene. Losses at the gene ends were 3 bases for V and 14 bases for J; bases not matched to a gene: 9. The CDR3 spans 15 residues. CDR3 nucleotides: TGCGCCAGCAGTGAATTGGACAGGGGGCTTCCTTCCCTCCACTTT. This gives the protein CASSELDRGLPSLHF.